This T cell receptor (beta chain) was retrieved from a study of technical replicates of blood from a handful of donors. Sequencing was performed with immunoSEQ multiplex PCR; in TCRdb, only in-frame clones are kept and a portion is missing. The sample contains 75,000 to 95,000 clones, roughly 94% of which appear only once. The sequence came from a human donor in good health. Sequenced material: T cells isolated from PBMCs.

In nucleotides, the CDR3 is TGTGCCATAGGGACAGGGGTCGGTTATGGCTACACCTTC. Its translation is CAIGTGVGYGYTF. The chain couples TRBV28 to TRBJ1-2; 10 nucleotides align to TRBD1. J gave up 5 bases and V 10 bases, and 7 bases lay outside the gene matches. Germline V CDR1 and CDR2: MDHEN, SYDVKM. The CDR3 loop spans 13 amino acids.